Listed below are T cell receptor beta chains from one sample, sequenced in a study of blood T cells in healthy people across ages. TCRdb processed the 5' RACE reads anew with MiXCR; each CDR3 protein has one entry. The sample yields about a million distinct CDR3 sequences, around 48% seen once. The sequenced sample was blood. These receptors came from a man aged 25 to 40 in good health. The CDR3 runs from the conserved cysteine through the conserved F or W. D genes are given only for firm matches. Size is stated for part of the rows, as once, few or many counts, or as a class when the clone is expanded.

j_gene | v_gene | d_gene | abundance | CDR3nt | CDR3aa
TRBJ2-7 | TRBV29-1 | TRBD2 | few | TGCAGCGTTGAAGGACTAGCGGGGAGCTCCTACGAGCAGTACTTC | CSVEGLAGSSYEQYF
TRBJ2-5 | TRBV6-6 | NA | few | TGTGCCAGCAGTTACTCTGACAGGCCGGCTGGAGAGACCCAGTACTTC | CASSYSDRPAGETQYF
TRBJ1-6 | TRBV28 | NA | NA | TGTGCCAGCAGCCAGCCGGGGACAATAACCGCCCCATCACCCCTCCACTTT | CASSQPGTITAPSPLHF
TRBJ2-7 | TRBV7-9 | NA | NA | TGTGCCAGCAGGTTCGACAGGTACGAGCAGTACTTC | CASRFDRYEQYF
TRBJ1-2 | TRBV20-1 | TRBD1 | NA | TGCAGTGCTAGATCGGTGACAGGGAGAGGCGGCTACACCTTC | CSARSVTGRGGYTF
TRBJ2-4 | TRBV12-3/TRBV12-4 | NA | NA | TGTGCCAGCAGTTGGAGGGAGATAGCCAAAAACATTCAGTACTTC | CASSWREIAKNIQYF
TRBJ1-1 | TRBV5-8 | NA | NA | TGTGCCAGCAGCGTGGGGAAGGACCGGACTGAAGCTTTCTTT | CASSVGKDRTEAFF
TRBJ2-1 | TRBV15 | NA | few | TGTGCCACCAGCAGCGAATCGAAGCGAGATGAGTTCTTC | CATSSESKRDEFF
TRBJ1-1 | TRBV4-1 | NA | NA | TGCGCCAGCAGCCAGCCCAAGGGGGACACTGAAGCTTTCTTT | CASSQPKGDTEAFF
TRBJ2-1 | TRBV6-2/TRBV6-3 | TRBD2 | few | TGTGCCAGCACCTTAGCGGGGGGCACAAATGAGCAGTTCTTC | CASTLAGGTNEQFF
TRBJ2-7 | TRBV20-1 | TRBD2 | few | TGCAGTGCTAGAGATCAGGGTCGACTAGCGGCGACCTACGAGCAGTACTTC | CSARDQGRLAATYEQYF
TRBJ2-3 | TRBV12-3/TRBV12-4 | NA | few | TGTGCCAGCAGTTTGGATCTAGAAGATACGCAGTATTTT | CASSLDLEDTQYF
TRBJ1-1 | TRBV12-3/TRBV12-4 | NA | few | TGTGCCAGCAGTCGGCCGGGTGACACTGAAGCTTTCTTT | CASSRPGDTEAFF
TRBJ2-3 | TRBV30 | TRBD2 | NA | TGTGCCTGGAGCTTTAGCGGGGGTAGCACAGATACGCAGTATTTT | CAWSFSGGSTDTQYF
TRBJ2-3 | TRBV6-5 | NA | once | TGTGCCAGCAGCCCCTCCCTGTGGAATCCAGATACGCAGTATTTT | CASSPSLWNPDTQYF
TRBJ1-1 | TRBV28 | NA | NA | TGTGCCAGCAGTTACGCGGGGTCAATAGGGAACACTGAAGCTTTCTTT | CASSYAGSIGNTEAFF
TRBJ2-7 | TRBV7-2 | NA | few | TGTGCCAGCAGCTTAGTGAGCAGGACACGTGCCTACGAGCAGTACTTC | CASSLVSRTRAYEQYF
TRBJ1-2 | TRBV3-1 | NA | few | TGTGCCAGCAGCCTCGGACGGCCCTATGGCTACACCTTC | CASSLGRPYGYTF
TRBJ2-5 | TRBV11-2 | NA | NA | TGTGCCAGCAGCCCACTGAGGGGTAGAGCAGAGACCCAGTACTTC | CASSPLRGRAETQYF
TRBJ1-1 | TRBV7-9 | TRBD1 | NA | TGTGCCAGCAGCCCAAGACAGGGGACGAACACTGAAGCTTTCTTT | CASSPRQGTNTEAFF
TRBJ2-4 | TRBV12-3/TRBV12-4 | TRBD1 | NA | TGTGCCAGCAGTTTAGCGGCAGGGGGATGGAACATTCAGTACTTC | CASSLAAGGWNIQYF
TRBJ1-4 | TRBV28 | NA | NA | TGTGCCTCCGGGGAGTCTAATGAAAAACTGTTTTTT | CASGESNEKLFF
TRBJ2-4 | TRBV7-2 | NA | NA | TGTGCCAGCAGCTTAGATCTCGCGAAGCAGTACTTC | CASSLDLAKQYF
TRBJ1-5 | TRBV5-1 | NA | NA | TGCGCCAGCAGCTTGGTACCAGATTATAGCAATCAGCCCCAGCATTTT | CASSLVPDYSNQPQHF
TRBJ2-6 | TRBV5-5 | NA | NA | TGTGCCAGCAGCTTGACTCATCAGCCGTCTGGGGCCAACGTCCTGACTTTC | CASSLTHQPSGANVLTF
TRBJ1-2 | TRBV12-3/TRBV12-4 | NA | NA | TGTGCCAGCACCTTGCGGGCACAGGACATTTATGGCTACACCTTC | CASTLRAQDIYGYTF
TRBJ1-5 | TRBV7-8 | NA | few | TGTGCCAGCAGCTTACGACAAGGGCAGCCCCAGCATTTT | CASSLRQGQPQHF
TRBJ1-1 | TRBV7-9 | NA | NA | TGTGCCAGCAGCCCTACAGGGAGCGCTGAAGCTTTCTTT | CASSPTGSAEAFF
TRBJ1-1 | TRBV7-9 | TRBD1 | NA | TGTGCCAGCAGCTTAGTCGCAGGGGGCACCACTGAAGCTTTCTTT | CASSLVAGGTTEAFF
TRBJ1-5 | TRBV5-8 | NA | once | TGTGCCAGCAGCTTGGAGGGCAGGGCGAATCAGCCCCGGCATTTT | CASSLEGRANQPRHF
TRBJ2-5 | TRBV28 | NA | NA | TGTGCCAGCAGTCCCGACGTCCCGGAGACCCAGTACTTC | CASSPDVPETQYF
TRBJ2-4 | TRBV5-1 | NA | NA | TGCGCCAGCAGCTTGGCCTCGGGACCAAACATTCAGTACTTC | CASSLASGPNIQYF
TRBJ1-2 | TRBV2 | TRBD1 | NA | TGTGCCGGATCGACAGGGTATGGCTACACCTTC | CAGSTGYGYTF
TRBJ2-3 | TRBV20-1 | TRBD1 | NA | TGCAGTACTCAGAAGTGGGGGACAGGGGGCACAGATACGCAGTATTTT | CSTQKWGTGGTDTQYF
TRBJ2-7 | TRBV20-1 | TRBD1 | NA | TGCAGTGCTACGGACAGGGAGTCCTACGAGCAGTACTTC | CSATDRESYEQYF
TRBJ2-5 | TRBV20-1 | NA | NA | TGCAGTGCTACTCGACCCCCCAGGCAGACCCAGTACTTC | CSATRPPRQTQYF
TRBJ2-5 | TRBV18 | NA | NA | TGTGCCAGCTCACCACAGCAGATAGAGACCCAGTACTTC | CASSPQQIETQYF
TRBJ2-1 | TRBV15 | TRBD2 | NA | TGTGCCACCAGCGAACTAGACCCGGGACTAGCGGGATACAATGAGCAGTTCTTC | CATSELDPGLAGYNEQFF
TRBJ2-7 | TRBV7-2 | TRBD1 | few | TGTGCCAGCAGCACAAGACAGGGCGGTACCTACGAGCAGTACTTC | CASSTRQGGTYEQYF
TRBJ2-4 | TRBV20-1 | TRBD2 | few | TGCAGTGCTCCTATACCAAGCGGGGGGGACATTCAGTACTTC | CSAPIPSGGDIQYF
TRBJ2-4 | TRBV6-5 | NA | NA | TGTGCCAGCAGCCGGTGGGGGGAAAGCGCCAAAAACATTCAGTACTTC | CASSRWGESAKNIQYF
TRBJ2-3 | TRBV2 | TRBD1 | NA | TGTGCCAGCAGTGACCCCCCTACACTGGACAGGGAGAGCACAGATACGCAGTATTTT | CASSDPPTLDRESTDTQYF
TRBJ1-1 | TRBV12-3/TRBV12-4 | NA | NA | TGTGCCAGCGCACCGGCAGGAGCTGCTGAAGCTTTCTTT | CASAPAGAAEAFF
TRBJ1-2 | TRBV27 | TRBD1 | NA | TGTGCCACTTCGACAGGGGGCAATGGCTACACCTTC | CATSTGGNGYTF
TRBJ2-3 | TRBV20-1 | NA | few | TGCAGTGCTCGGCGTCCCGCAGGGGTTAGATCAGATACGCAGTATTTT | CSARRPAGVRSDTQYF
TRBJ1-5 | TRBV2 | NA | NA | TGTGCCAGCAGTGGGTTAAGCAGCAATCAGCCCCAGCATTTT | CASSGLSSNQPQHF
TRBJ2-6 | TRBV4-1 | NA | many | TGCGCCAGCAGCCAAGCAGACTCAAGCTCTGGGGCCAACGTCCTGACTTTC | CASSQADSSSGANVLTF
TRBJ2-4 | TRBV10-3 | TRBD1 | few | TGTGCCATCAGTCGCGGACAGGGGAAAAACATTCAGTACTTC | CAISRGQGKNIQYF
TRBJ2-7 | TRBV12-3/TRBV12-4 | NA | NA | TGTGCCAGCAGCCAAGGAGGGGTAATTGAGCAGTACTTC | CASSQGGVIEQYF
TRBJ1-2 | TRBV11-3 | NA | NA | TGTGCCAGCAGCCCTGATGCCCGGACCGGGACTTTCTATGGCTACACCTTC | CASSPDARTGTFYGYTF
TRBJ2-7 | TRBV28 | TRBD2 | NA | TGTGCCAGCAGTTTATCGAGCGGGGGGCCAACCTACGAGCAGTACTTC | CASSLSSGGPTYEQYF
TRBJ1-1 | TRBV6-5 | NA | NA | TGTGCCAGCACCCTGACAGGAGAGAACACTGAAGCTTTCTTT | CASTLTGENTEAFF
TRBJ2-3 | TRBV6-5 | NA | NA | TGTGCCAGCAGCGGACGGATTCCCACAGATACGCAGTATTTT | CASSGRIPTDTQYF
TRBJ2-7 | TRBV7-2 | NA | few | TGTGCCAGCAGCGGGGGACCAGCAGCCTACGAGCAGTACTTC | CASSGGPAAYEQYF